This T cell receptor (beta chain) was identified during a study of T cells in Graves' hyperthyroidism and ophthalmopathy (dated by TCRdb to between 2018 and 2020). Some background on the complete study: Peripheral blood was sampled at the time of initial diagnosis, prior to any treatment. To identify TCR V-J signatures that set the groups apart, the researchers used a discovery cohort of roughly 100 patients, made up of under 50 with Graves' ophthalmopathy and 57 with stable Graves' hyperthyroidism. Prospective prediction of ophthalmopathy was tested in an independent validation cohort consisting of some 20 hyperthyroidism patients and approximately 16 patients who later progressed to ophthalmopathy. The 90 or so discovery patients were randomly split 7:3 into training and test sets. Thyroid tissue and blood T-cell repertoires from about six Graves' hyperthyroidism patients were also compared in the study. Once sampling was done, hyperthyroidism patients were given methimazole at a starting dose of 30 mg daily, whereas ophthalmopathy patients were given high-dose intravenous methylprednisolone. The paper reports TCR Vbeta CDR3 sequencing of 130 to 150 peripheral blood samples: approximately 41 ophthalmopathy, roughly 74 hyperthyroidism and some 17 progressor patients.

The CDR3, from cysteine to phenylalanine, totals 15 residues. Only the CDR3 region is kept as DNA, spanning 45 bases read in frame from base 1. V lost 0 bases and J lost 1 base; the stretch between them is 10 bases long. As encoded in the germline V gene (reference sequence), CDR1 is LNHNV while CDR2 is YYDKDF. Ophthalmopathy patients had moderately to severely active disease, Clinical Activity Score of at least 3, NOSPECS grade of at least 4, and duration under 3 months. Any patient with an uncontrolled infection, another autoimmune disease, pregnancy or lactation was excluded. Clinical symptoms, serum thyroxine and TRAb, thyroid ultrasound, and orbital computed tomography formed the basis for the diagnoses. PBMCs were isolated from 10 ml of fresh peripheral blood by Ficoll-Paque density gradient centrifugation. Total RNA was extracted with Trizol reagent, and quality was checked on an Agilent 2100 Bioanalyzer.

This clonotype was found many times. This receptor's antigen is unknown. No base-level quality is on record; no much larger clone is a single base apart. Overall study outcomes, separate from this receptor: Sample size was not statistically predetermined, and blinding of investigators to group allocation was not performed. Most expanded thyroid clonotypes (frequency above 0.001) were also detected in blood, a finding suggesting that blood repertoires may reflect thyroid immune responses. In cross-validation, a model built on a 13 V-J signature told ophthalmopathy apart from stable hyperthyroidism with approximately 90% sensitivity and about 81% specificity, and in testing the same model reached 80%/75%. During validation, the model predicted progression to ophthalmopathy a median of around six months ahead of onset, with around 71% sensitivity and roughly 72% specificity.

The TCR beta CDR3 regions were amplified from the RNA transcripts. A first-round RT-PCR of the TCR CDR3 used the HTBI primer set with the Qiagen OneStep RT-PCR kit. Libraries were constructed in a second round of multiplex PCR, after which size selection and purification were carried out. Paired-end sequencing of the libraries was performed with 100 bp reads on an Illumina HiSeq2000. The authors' analysis ran thus. SOAPnuke was used to process the raw data, throwing out any read that contained adapters or uncalled bases, had a mean Phred below 15, or lacked an exact constant-primer or identifier match. High-quality paired reads were merged with COPE v1.2.5, and unique nucleotide sequences were defined as clonotypes. MiTCR v1.1 was used to align clonotypes to the IMGT TRBV, TRBD and TRBJ reference segments. The analysis included only V-J combinations with a frequency above 0.0001, which together covered about 99% of the repertoires. The TCS score was defined as the ratio of F50 (clonal expansion) to E x V (chaos), calculated using BLOSUM62-based TCRdist between CDR3 peptides within each V-J. Welch's t-statistics and random forest reduced around 510 V-J features to 10 to 15, which were used in a naive Bayes classifier (R e1071). The similarity between thyroid and blood repertoires was quantified using the Morisita-Horn index. TCRdb reworked the public reads: Q25 trimming with fastp, MiXCR clone assembly, productive beta chains retained. Every distinct CDR3 protein forms one entry, paired with its most common genes and DNA. TCRdb, rather than the study authors, made the V and J calls. The table for this sample lists roughly 560,000 distinct CDR3 sequences; roughly 14% of them were counted only once. The ten biggest clones cover 4.3% of the sample.

Sequenced sample: blood. The sequence joins TRBV15 to TRBJ2-7; the D gene lacks a confident call. The source of this sequence is a woman aged 40 to 55 with Graves' ophthalmopathy. The CDR3 amino acid sequence is: CATSRDPWASYEQYF. The DNA sequence is as follows: TGTGCCACCAGCAGAGATCCGTGGGCTTCCTACGAGCAGTACTTC.